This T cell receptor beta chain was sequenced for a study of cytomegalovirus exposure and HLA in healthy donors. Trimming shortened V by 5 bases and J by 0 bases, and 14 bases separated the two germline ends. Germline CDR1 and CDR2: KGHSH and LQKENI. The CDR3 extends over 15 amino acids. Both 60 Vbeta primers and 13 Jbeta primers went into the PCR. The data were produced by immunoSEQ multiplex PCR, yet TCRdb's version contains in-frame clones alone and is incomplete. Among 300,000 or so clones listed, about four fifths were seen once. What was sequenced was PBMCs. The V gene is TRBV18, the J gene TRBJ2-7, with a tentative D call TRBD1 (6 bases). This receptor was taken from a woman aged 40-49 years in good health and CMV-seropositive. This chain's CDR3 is CASSSGDTLSYEQYF. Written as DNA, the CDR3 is TGTGCCAGCTCATCAGGGGACACCCTCTCCTACGAGCAGTACTTC.